This TCR beta chain was captured in a study of early T cells in non-severe SARS-CoV-2 infection. Study information: With bulk RNA from unsorted whole blood as input, sequencing yielded unpaired chains. General study findings and limits: Anti-spike CD8 specificities were favored by VDJdb matching, whose results missed private and CD4 specificities.

The V gene lost 5 bases and the J gene lost 0 bases, with 11 bases spanning the gap. The CDR3 extends over 16 amino acids. Germline V CDR1 and CDR2: SGHDN, FVKESK. Attachment of unique molecular identifiers to individual cDNA molecules was performed. TCRdb re-called the 5' RACE reads with MiXCR, one entry per CDR3 protein. Of tens of thousands of distinct CDR3 sequences detected, 7.1% appear once; the ten largest clones hold around 4.5%. A word on this clonotype: Its target is not known.

This sequence originates from an adult who was a healthcare worker with PCR-confirmed SARS-CoV-2 infection or an uninfected control (not recorded which). The chain joins TRBV14 to TRBJ2-6, with D possibly matching TRBD2 (5 bases). Specimen: whole blood. DNA of the CDR3: TGTGCCAGCAGCTACATCCGGGGCTCTGGGGCCAACGTCCTGACTTTC. Its translation: CASSYIRGSGANVLTF.